The TCR beta chain described here comes from a study of neoadjuvant nivolumab and ipilimumab in lung cancer. CDR3 length equals 13 residues. Trimming removed 5 bases from V and 3 bases from J, with 10 bases in between. In germline, CDR1 is SGHTA, CDR2 FQGNSA. This clone was picked up one time. Profiling relied on immunoSEQ multiplex PCR, and the TCRdb table lists in-frame clones only, not all of them. The sample yields some 37,000 clones, about 88% seen once. The rearrangement joins TRBV7-2 to TRBJ1-1, with no clear D. This clonotype was sampled from an adult with non-small cell lung cancer. The sample in question was peripheral blood, obtained before neoadjuvant nivolumab, alone or with ipilimumab. The CDR3 coding sequence is TGTGCCAGCAGCCCGACGGATTACACTGAAGCTTTCTTT. Encoded protein: CASSPTDYTEAFF.